This record covers a single T cell receptor (beta chain). The data belong to a study of OX40 agonist ivuxolimab in advanced cancers. V lost 0 bases to trimming and J lost 3 bases, with 6 bases between them. CDR3 length: 13 residues. In germline, CDR1 is MGHRA, CDR2 YSYEKL. Method: immunoSEQ multiplex PCR; TCRdb's copy keeps in-frame clones and lacks some. The profile shows roughly 70,000 clones, approximately 89% of them singletons. Any history of autoimmune disease or systemic immunosuppression disqualified patients. The sample in question was CD4+ or CD8+ T cells sorted from blood, obtained in a trial of the OX40 agonist ivuxolimab. The clonotype comes from an adult with an advanced solid tumor such as melanoma, head and neck, liver or kidney cancer. The genes are TRBV4-1 and TRBJ2-7, with D unresolved. The CDR3, as DNA: TGCGCCAGCAGCCAAGAGGGGTTCTACGAGCAGTACTTC. It encodes CASSQEGFYEQYF.